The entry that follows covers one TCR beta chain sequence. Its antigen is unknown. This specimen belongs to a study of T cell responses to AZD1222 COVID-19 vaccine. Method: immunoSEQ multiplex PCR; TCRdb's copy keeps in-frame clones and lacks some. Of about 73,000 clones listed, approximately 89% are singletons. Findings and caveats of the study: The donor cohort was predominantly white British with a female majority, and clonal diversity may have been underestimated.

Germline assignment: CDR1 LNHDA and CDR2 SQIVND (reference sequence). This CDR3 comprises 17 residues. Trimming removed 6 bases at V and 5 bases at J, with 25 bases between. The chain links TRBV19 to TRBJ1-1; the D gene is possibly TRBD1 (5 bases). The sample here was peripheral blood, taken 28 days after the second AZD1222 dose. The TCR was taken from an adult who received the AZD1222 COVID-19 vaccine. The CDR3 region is CASSSQRQLRGGTEAFF. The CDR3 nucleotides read TGTGCCAGTAGCTCACAGAGGCAACTAAGGGGAGGGACTGAAGCTTTCTTT.